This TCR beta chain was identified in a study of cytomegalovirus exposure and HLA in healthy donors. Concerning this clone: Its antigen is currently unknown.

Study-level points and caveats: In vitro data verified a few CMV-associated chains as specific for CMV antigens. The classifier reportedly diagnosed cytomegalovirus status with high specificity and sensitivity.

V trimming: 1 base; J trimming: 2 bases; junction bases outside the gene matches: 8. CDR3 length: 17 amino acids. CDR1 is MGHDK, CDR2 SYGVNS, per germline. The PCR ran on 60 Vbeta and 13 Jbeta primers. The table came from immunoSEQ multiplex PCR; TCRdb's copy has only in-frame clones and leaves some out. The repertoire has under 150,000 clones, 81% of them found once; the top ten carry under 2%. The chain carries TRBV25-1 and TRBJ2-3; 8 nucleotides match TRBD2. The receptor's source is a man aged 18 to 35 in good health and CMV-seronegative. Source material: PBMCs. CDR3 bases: TGTGCCAGCAGTGAATGGGGCGGGGGGCCAGACACAGATACGCAGTATTTT. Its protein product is CASSEWGGGPDTDTQYF.